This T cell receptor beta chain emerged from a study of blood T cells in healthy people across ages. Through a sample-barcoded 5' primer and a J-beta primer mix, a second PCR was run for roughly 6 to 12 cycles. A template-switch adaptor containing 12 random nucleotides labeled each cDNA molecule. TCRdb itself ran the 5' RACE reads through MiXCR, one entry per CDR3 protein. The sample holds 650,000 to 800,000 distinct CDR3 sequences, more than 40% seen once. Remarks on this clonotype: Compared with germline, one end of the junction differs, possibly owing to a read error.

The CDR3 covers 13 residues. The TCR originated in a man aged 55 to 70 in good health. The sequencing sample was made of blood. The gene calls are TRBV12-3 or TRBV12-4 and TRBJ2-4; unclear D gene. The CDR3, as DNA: TGTGCCACCAGTTCCGTAGCCAAAAACATTCAGTACTTC. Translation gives CATSSVAKNIQYF.